This paragraph covers one T cell receptor beta chain sequence. Its antigen remains unidentified. This specimen comes from a study of graft-versus-host responses after intestinal transplantation. The study's findings and limits: High graft-versus-host to host-versus-graft clonal ratios were seen in allografts of patients with graft-donor T cell macrochimerism.

Libraries were prepared by immunoSEQ multiplex PCR; TCRdb keeps only in-frame clonotypes and omits some of them. The profile covers tens of thousands of clones, with approximately 84% appearing a single time and roughly 0.45% taken by the ten largest. The V end was cut by 6 bases, the J end by 4 bases, with 12 bases between. Per the germline V gene, CDR1 is MNHEY and CDR2 is SVGAGI. The CDR3 has 13 residues. Sequenced material: unstimulated CD4+ T cells sorted from spleen or lymph node cells, taken before transplant. The receptor was derived from a human donor who was the organ donor for an intestinal transplant. V gene TRBV6-5 combines with J gene TRBJ2-5; D is unresolved. The CDR3 nucleotides are TGTGCCAGCAGGTCGGGTAAAGGAGAGACCCAGTACTTC. As protein: CASRSGKGETQYF.